These T cell receptor beta chains were read from a single sample in a study of blood T cell repertoires in COVID-19. Clones were read by immunoSEQ multiplex PCR, and TCRdb kept only the in-frame ones, dropping some. Among about 150,000 clones listed, 80% to 90% were seen once. Sequenced material: PBMCs or T cells enriched from blood (not recorded which). These receptors were collected from a woman aged 50 to 60 with acute COVID-19. Both conserved end residues are part of each CDR3. D genes are given only for firm matches. Size values are once, few and many counts, or a class for expanded clones, and some rows have none.

clone_size	j_call	d_call	v_call	cdr3_nt	cdr3_aa
.	TRBJ1-1	.	TRBV10-3	TGTGCCATCAGTGAGGTAGCGAACACTGAAGCTTTCTTT	CAISEVANTEAFF
few	TRBJ2-2	.	TRBV2	TGTGCCAGCAGTGAAAGGGGGAGGGTCACCGGGGAGCTGTTTTTT	CASSERGRVTGELFF
.	TRBJ1-2	.	TRBV28	TGTGCCAGCCGAAACCAGGTCGGCTACACCTTC	CASRNQVGYTF
.	TRBJ2-1	.	TRBV5-6	TGTGCCAGCAGCTTGACCGGTAAGGGGGACCCGTTCTTC	CASSLTGKGDPFF
.	TRBJ1-1	.	TRBV4-1	TGCGCCAGCAGCCCTCGAACGGAGCAGGGCCTAACTGAAGCTTTCTTT	CASSPRTEQGLTEAFF
once	TRBJ1-5	TRBD1	TRBV5-1	TGCGCCAGCAGCTTTTCAGGGGGTGATCAGCCCCAGCATTTT	CASSFSGGDQPQHF
.	TRBJ1-1	.	TRBV28	TGTGCCAGCAGTCCAGGTATCGGTGAAGCTTTCTTT	CASSPGIGEAFF
once	TRBJ1-1	TRBD1	TRBV5-4	TGTGCCAGCAGCTCCCGCGGGACAGCTGACACTGAAGCTTTCTTT	CASSSRGTADTEAFF
.	TRBJ1-2	TRBD1	TRBV19	TGTGCCAGTCTCCGGGACAGGGTTTCTGGCTACACCTTC	CASLRDRVSGYTF
.	TRBJ2-2	.	TRBV5-1	TGCGCCAGCAGCTTGCCTACAGGGTCCCGAACCGGGGAGCTGTTTTTT	CASSLPTGSRTGELFF
.	TRBJ1-1	TRBD1	TRBV4-2	TGTGCCAGCAGCCAAGAACAGGGGGCTCGTAGGACTGAAGCTTTCTTT	CASSQEQGARRTEAFF
.	TRBJ1-5	.	TRBV11-2	TGTGCCAGCAACCCAGGCTTCCCCTATAGCAATCAGCCCCAGCATTTT	CASNPGFPYSNQPQHF